These T cell receptor beta chains were read from a single sample in a study of cytomegalovirus exposure and HLA in healthy donors. Libraries were prepared by immunoSEQ multiplex PCR; TCRdb keeps only in-frame clonotypes and omits some of them. The sample includes roughly 190,000 clones, approximately 82% of them seen just once. Sequencing was done on a sample of PBMCs. These receptors all come from a young woman in good health and CMV-seronegative. Both conserved end residues are part of each CDR3. D genes are given only for firm matches. Some rows have no size entry. The others give once, few or many, or a class for an expanded clone.

v_gene	j_gene	d_gene	abundance	CDR3nt	CDR3aa
TRBV28	TRBJ2-3	TRBD2	NA	TGTGCCAGCAGTAGTAGCGGGGTAGATACGCAGTATTTT	CASSSSGVDTQYF
TRBV5-1	TRBJ2-3	NA	NA	TGCGCCAGCAGCTTTGAGGGGGTTCGGGCAGATACGCAGTATTTT	CASSFEGVRADTQYF
TRBV10-2	TRBJ2-3	NA	few	TGCGCCAGCAGTGACCCTAGGCCAGATACGCAGTATTTT	CASSDPRPDTQYF
TRBV7-2	TRBJ2-3	TRBD2	NA	TGTGCCAGCAGCCGGATGAGGGGTGGGAGGGCCACAGATACGCAGTATTTT	CASSRMRGGRATDTQYF
TRBV7-9	TRBJ1-4	TRBD1	NA	TGTGCCAGCAATCCCCGGGACAGGGGGGAAAAACTGTTTTTT	CASNPRDRGEKLFF
TRBV2	TRBJ2-3	NA	NA	TGTGCCAGCAGTGCGCAGGGAGCGGGAGATACGCAGTATTTT	CASSAQGAGDTQYF
TRBV7-9	TRBJ2-2	NA	NA	TGTGCCAGCAGCTTAGTTTTTTTATCGACCGGGGAGCTGTTTTTT	CASSLVFLSTGELFF
TRBV4-3	TRBJ2-6	NA	NA	TGCGCCAGCAGCCAAGGGGTGGGGGCCTCTGGGGCCAACGTCCTGACTTTC	CASSQGVGASGANVLTF
TRBV7-9	TRBJ1-5	NA	once	TGTTCCAGCAGCTTACAGAATCAGCCCCAGCATTTT	CSSSLQNQPQHF
TRBV9	TRBJ2-1	TRBD2	NA	TGTGCCAGCAGCGTAGAACTAGCGAGAGATGAGCAGTTCTTC	CASSVELARDEQFF
TRBV6-1	TRBJ2-3	NA	NA	TGTGCCAGCAGTGAGGACGGACTCGGAAGTACAGATACGCAGTATTTT	CASSEDGLGSTDTQYF
TRBV6-5	TRBJ1-2	NA	NA	TGTGCCAGCAGTTACTCGAACAGGGAAGGCTACACCTTC	CASSYSNREGYTF
TRBV9	TRBJ2-5	NA	NA	TGTGCCAGCAGCACCGCCGGGGGACAGCAAGAGACCCAGTACTTC	CASSTAGGQQETQYF
TRBV5-1	TRBJ1-5	NA	NA	TGCGCCAGCAGCTTGGCGGGGAACCAGCCCCAGCATTTT	CASSLAGNQPQHF
TRBV27	TRBJ2-3	NA	NA	TGTGCCAGCTGTACCGGGGGGCGCCGAGGGGATACGCAGTATTTT	CASCTGGRRGDTQYF
TRBV28	TRBJ1-5	NA	NA	TGTGCCAGCAGCCCAGGATTGTATAGCAATCAGCCCCAGCATTTT	CASSPGLYSNQPQHF
TRBV16	TRBJ1-2	NA	once	TGTGCCAGCAGCCCCACCGGCAGGGGAGCCTATGGCTACACCTTC	CASSPTGRGAYGYTF
TRBV5-4	TRBJ1-6	NA	NA	TGTGCCAGCAGCCCACGACAGGAAGGCTCACCCCTCCACTTT	CASSPRQEGSPLHF
TRBV11-3	TRBJ1-3	NA	NA	TGTGCCAGCAGCTTAGGTTCGGGAAACACCATATATTTT	CASSLGSGNTIYF
TRBV27	TRBJ2-1	TRBD2	NA	TGTGCCAGCAGTTTATACTCAGGACTAGCGGGGGACAATGAGCAGTTCTTC	CASSLYSGLAGDNEQFF
TRBV7-2	TRBJ2-3	NA	NA	TGTGCCAGCAGCTTAGCGCTAATGGGCTCCACAGATACGCAGTATTTT	CASSLALMGSTDTQYF
TRBV10-1	TRBJ2-4	TRBD1	NA	TGCGCCAGCAGTGAGGGACAGGGTGGGGTTCCAGCGGCCAAAAACATTCAGTACTTC	CASSEGQGGVPAAKNIQYF
TRBV11-2	TRBJ2-2	TRBD2	NA	TGTGCCAGCAGACAGGGACTAGCGGGAGGGATTGGCGGGGAGCTGTTTTTT	CASRQGLAGGIGGELFF
TRBV6-5	TRBJ2-1	TRBD1	few	TGTGCCAGCAGTTACGAAGGGACAGAACACAATGAGCAGTTCTTC	CASSYEGTEHNEQFF
TRBV4-3	TRBJ2-1	NA	NA	TGCGCCAGCAGCCAAGATCCGGGGGAATACAATGAGCAGTTCTTC	CASSQDPGEYNEQFF
TRBV30	TRBJ2-3	NA	few	TGTGCCTGGAGTCCCGCAGATACGCAGTATTTT	CAWSPADTQYF
TRBV5-4	TRBJ2-3	TRBD1	NA	TGTGCCAGCAGCCCCTGGACAGGATTGGGGACAGATACGCAGTATTTT	CASSPWTGLGTDTQYF
TRBV19	TRBJ1-1	TRBD1	NA	TGTGCCAGTAGTATCGGGACAGGGATGAACACTGAAGCTTTCTTT	CASSIGTGMNTEAFF
TRBV7-2	TRBJ1-1	NA	NA	TGTGCCAGCAGCTCGCCACTCACAGGGACCACTGAAGCTTTCTTT	CASSSPLTGTTEAFF
TRBV7-2	TRBJ2-5	TRBD2	NA	TGTGCCAGCAGCCGGGGACTAGCGGAAGAGACCCAGTACTTC	CASSRGLAEETQYF
TRBV19	TRBJ2-4	NA	NA	TGTGCCAGTAAGGGGAAAAAGGGCGGAACCAACCCGAACATTCAGTACTTC	CASKGKKGGTNPNIQYF
TRBV4-1	TRBJ2-7	NA	NA	TGCGCCAGCAGCCTGATGTATGCGAGCCGGGACTACGAGCAGTACTTC	CASSLMYASRDYEQYF
TRBV5-1	TRBJ2-1	NA	NA	TGCGCCAGCAGCCCGACGAGCTGGGAAGCGGGCAGCTCCTACAATGAGCAGTTCTTC	CASSPTSWEAGSSYNEQFF
TRBV2	TRBJ2-3	NA	NA	TGTGCCAGCAGTGAACTCAGGGCCACAGATACGCAGTATTTT	CASSELRATDTQYF
TRBV28	TRBJ2-7	TRBD1	NA	TGTGCCAGCAGTCTACCACGACAGGGGTCCTACGAGCAGTACTTC	CASSLPRQGSYEQYF
TRBV5-6	TRBJ2-3	TRBD2	NA	TGTGCCAGCCGCGGACTAGCGGGAGGGCATGCAGATACGCAGTATTTT	CASRGLAGGHADTQYF
TRBV6-5	TRBJ2-5	TRBD2	few	TGTGCCAGCAGTGGATTAGCGGGCAACCAAGAGACCCAGTACTTC	CASSGLAGNQETQYF
TRBV28	TRBJ2-1	NA	NA	TGTGCCAGCAGTCCAGGGAATTCGGACAATGAGCAGTTCTTC	CASSPGNSDNEQFF
TRBV14	TRBJ2-3	NA	NA	TGTGCCAGCAGCCGAAACGAGCGCCATACGCAGTATTTT	CASSRNERHTQYF
TRBV29-1	TRBJ2-6	NA	NA	TGCAGCGCCGAGACAGGCCCTGGGGCCAACGTCCTGACTTTC	CSAETGPGANVLTF